The rows below give T cell receptor beta chains drawn from one sample of a study of CD8 T cells in Susac syndrome. TCRdb itself ran the immunoSEQ multiplex PCR reads through MiXCR, one entry per CDR3 protein. The sample lists roughly 200,000 distinct CDR3 sequences; roughly 94% were seen once. The sample consisted of CD4+ T cells from PBMCs. The receptors were sampled from a human donor with multiple sclerosis. Both conserved end residues are part of each CDR3. D genes are given only for firm matches. Only some rows state a clone size, as once, few, many or a class for expanded clones.

j_call d_call v_call clone_size cdr3_nt cdr3_aa
TRBJ2-7 - TRBV3-1 - TGTGCCAGCAGCCGGAACCGGGACTCTTCCTACGAGCAGTACTTC CASSRNRDSSYEQYF
TRBJ2-2 TRBD1 TRBV29-1 - TGCAGCGTCGGTCGGGGACAGGGGGCAACCGGGGAGCTGTTTTTT CSVGRGQGATGELFF
TRBJ2-6 - TRBV13 - TGTGCCAGCAGCCCCCCTTCTGGGGCCAACGTCCTGACTTTC CASSPPSGANVLTF
TRBJ2-5 - TRBV30 - TGTGCCAGCCGGGACACAGAGACCCAGTACTTC CASRDTETQYF
TRBJ1-1 TRBD1 TRBV19 - TGTGCCAGTAGTATCCCCGCGACAGGGGGAGGGAGAATCGGCACTGAAGCTTTCTTT CASSIPATGGGRIGTEAFF
TRBJ2-1 - TRBV2 - TGTGCCAGCAGTGTCTCCGGGCCCTACGGCAATGAGCAGTTCTTC CASSVSGPYGNEQFF
TRBJ2-7 - TRBV12-3/TRBV12-4 - TGTGCCAGCACCCCAGGGATTTCCATTTACGAGCAGTACTTC CASTPGISIYEQYF
TRBJ2-5 - TRBV20-1 - TGCAGTGCTAGCGCGCGCCGAGAGACCCAGTACTTC CSASARRETQYF
TRBJ2-1 TRBD2 TRBV15 - TGTGCCACCAGCGGTACTAGCGGGGGAAACAATGAGCAGTTCTTC CATSGTSGGNNEQFF
TRBJ2-3 - TRBV9 - TGTGCCAGCAGCGCCTATTACACAGATACGCAGTATTTT CASSAYYTDTQYF
TRBJ1-2 - TRBV12-3/TRBV12-4 - TGTGCCAGCACCCGTACAGGGTATGATGGCTACACCTTC CASTRTGYDGYTF
TRBJ1-6 - TRBV20-1 - TGCAGTGCTACGGGGCGAGGGAATTCACCCCTCCACTTT CSATGRGNSPLHF
TRBJ1-1 TRBD1 TRBV25-1 - TGTGCCAGCAGCCCCCGGGACAGGAAGAACACTGAAGCTTTCTTT CASSPRDRKNTEAFF
TRBJ2-4 TRBD1 TRBV20-1 - TGCAGTGCTAGGGGATCCGGGACAGGGCCAAACATTCAGTACTTC CSARGSGTGPNIQYF
TRBJ1-6 - TRBV30 - TGTGCCTGGAGGGCAGGGCCCTATAATTCACCCCTCCACTTT CAWRAGPYNSPLHF
TRBJ2-3 TRBD2 TRBV20-1 - TGCAGTGCTCCTCCGAGCGGGGGAGCATTCACAGATACGCAGTATTTT CSAPPSGGAFTDTQYF
TRBJ2-1 TRBD1 TRBV19 - TGTGCCAGTAGTCCATGGACAGGGACCTACAATGAGCAGTTCTTC CASSPWTGTYNEQFF
TRBJ1-1 - TRBV29-1 - TGCAGCGTTGATGTGGGGGGTTCTGCTTTCTTT CSVDVGGSAFF
TRBJ2-7 - TRBV4-1 - TGCGCCAGCAGCCCCCGGGACGGAATCCACGAGCAGTACTTC CASSPRDGIHEQYF
TRBJ1-5 - TRBV4-1 once TGCGCCAGCAGCCAAGCGCAGATTCATCAGCCCCAGCATTTT CASSQAQIHQPQHF
TRBJ2-5 - TRBV9 - TGTGCCAGCAGCCCCGGGGAGGAGACCCAGTACTTC CASSPGEETQYF
TRBJ1-2 - TRBV29-1 - TGCAGCGTTGAAGATGAACGGGCCTCCTATGGCTACACCTTC CSVEDERASYGYTF
TRBJ2-3 TRBD2 TRBV20-1 - TGCAGTGCTAGATCCGGCGGGGGGTCCACAGATACGCAGTATTTT CSARSGGGSTDTQYF
TRBJ1-2 - TRBV20-1 - TGCAGTGCCCGTCCGGGGGAGAGCTACACCTTC CSARPGESYTF
TRBJ1-6 - TRBV9 once TGTGCCAGCAGCGTAGATTCCACCGATAATTCACCCCTCCACTTT CASSVDSTDNSPLHF
TRBJ2-1 TRBD2 TRBV18 - TGTGCCAGCTCGTCAAGCGGGGGGGCCGGGAATGAGCAGTTCTTC CASSSSGGAGNEQFF
TRBJ1-2 TRBD1 TRBV20-1 - TGCAGTGCTCGGGACAGGGCCTTCGGCTACACCTTC CSARDRAFGYTF
TRBJ2-5 - TRBV20-1 - TGCAGTGCTAGTTTCCGAGCCGCGGAGACCCAGTACTTC CSASFRAAETQYF
TRBJ1-1 - TRBV3-1 - TGTGCCAGCGGACAACAGAGTAGATGGACTGAAGCTTTCTTT CASGQQSRWTEAFF
TRBJ1-3 - TRBV2 - TGTGCCAGCAGCCCCAGTCGTAACACCATATATTTT CASSPSRNTIYF
TRBJ2-5 - TRBV29-1 - TGCAGCGTTACCGGGGCCTCTCCAGAGACCCAGTACTTC CSVTGASPETQYF
TRBJ2-1 - TRBV3-1 - TGTGCCAGCATGAGGACCCACAATGAGCAGTTCTTC CASMRTHNEQFF
TRBJ2-1 - TRBV29-1 - TGCAGCGTTCTCGACGTCAGAGGGGATGAGCAGTTCTTC CSVLDVRGDEQFF
TRBJ2-2 - TRBV29-1 once TGCAGCGTTGTGGAGCCTAGCGTTAGCACCGGGGAGCTGTTTTTT CSVVEPSVSTGELFF
TRBJ2-6 - TRBV20-1 - TGCAGTGCTAGGGACTTAAGTACAAGCTCTGGGGCCAACGTCCTGACTTTC CSARDLSTSSGANVLTF
TRBJ1-5 - TRBV7-9 - TGTGCCAGCAGCTCGACAGCCGAGACCTATCAGCCCCAGCATTTT CASSSTAETYQPQHF
TRBJ2-1 - TRBV12-3/TRBV12-4 - TGTGCCAGCAGTTTGGGCGGGGTCGATGAGCAGTTCTTC CASSLGGVDEQFF
TRBJ2-3 - TRBV20-1 - TGCAGTGCTTGGTCGGTGGGGGATACGCAGTATTTT CSAWSVGDTQYF
TRBJ1-5 - TRBV6-4 - TGTGCCAGCAGTGCAGAGGTTGGGCAGCCCCAGCATTTT CASSAEVGQPQHF
TRBJ1-1 - TRBV4-2 - TGTGCCAGCAGCCAAGGTCATCGGTACACTGAAGCTTTCTTT CASSQGHRYTEAFF
TRBJ1-4 TRBD1 TRBV6-1 once TGTGCCAGCACCCGGACAGGTGAAAAACTGTTTTTT CASTRTGEKLFF
TRBJ2-4 - TRBV20-1 - TGCAGTGCTTTGCGACAGGAAGGAAACATTCAGTACTTC CSALRQEGNIQYF
TRBJ2-7 TRBD1 TRBV20-1 - TGCAGTGCTAGTTCGGGACAGGGTGTCGACGAGCAGTACTTC CSASSGQGVDEQYF
TRBJ2-3 - TRBV15 - TGTGCCACCAGCAGAGACGTTTTCCAACTTGCGCCAGATACGCAGTATTTT CATSRDVFQLAPDTQYF